The 20 T cell receptor beta chains listed next were all sequenced from one sample in a study of long-term antiretroviral therapy in people with HIV. Running of the v3.0 immunoSEQ assay took place at survey level. Assay: immunoSEQ multiplex PCR; the TCRdb copy retains only in-frame clones and omits some. This sample has about 11,000 clones, with around 80% found just once. The source material was unsorted PBMCs, sampled 7 to 7.5 years after starting antiretroviral therapy. The receptors were sampled from a man aged 45-65 years with HIV.

This chain connects TRBV5-6 to TRBJ2-7, with D possibly called TRBD1 or TRBD2 (5 bases each). Looked up from germline, CDR1 is SGHDT and CDR2 is YYEEEE. The length of the CDR3 is 13 residues. V was trimmed by 0 bases and J by 5 bases, leaving 9 bases between them. DNA of the CDR3: TGTGCCAGCAGCTTGGACGAGGGACACGAGCAGTACTTC. Amino acid sequence: CASSLDEGHEQYF.

CDR3 protein: CASSRRQVTYTEAFF. DNA for the CDR3: TGTGCCAGTAGTCGCCGACAGGTAACGTACACTGAAGCTTTCTTT. The V and J genes are TRBV19 and TRBJ1-1, with D tentatively TRBD1 (6 bases). This CDR3 is 15 amino acids long. CDR1 is LNHDA and CDR2 is SQIVND in the germline V gene (reference sequence). Trimming took off 5 bases at V and 3 bases at J, with 16 bases between the two ends.

V is TRBV5-1 and J is TRBJ1-1; weak D call: TRBD1 (5 bases). Trimming took 0 bases from V and 0 from J, leaving 12 bases between them. The CDR3 runs to 16 residues. Germline V gives CDR1 SGHRS, CDR2 YFSETQ. As DNA, the CDR3 is TGCGCCAGCAGCTTGGGCCCATTGGGGCTGAACACTGAAGCTTTCTTT. Its translation: CASSLGPLGLNTEAFF.

This clone has more than one count but fewer than ten. This sequence joins TRBV6-5 and TRBJ1-5; TRBD1 agrees at 8 bases. This CDR3 has 14 residues. V lost 5 bases and J lost 4; bases outside the gene matches: 4. Germline V lookup: CDR1 MNHEY, CDR2 SVGAGI. The CDR3 here is CASSTDRANQPQHF. The CDR3 region has the DNA TGTGCCAGCAGTACGGACAGGGCTAATCAGCCCCAGCATTTT.

The J gene is TRBJ2-3, the V gene TRBV29-1, with TRBD2 matching 9 bases. Germline V gene sequence: CDR1 SQVTM, CDR2 ANQGSEA. CDR3 length equals 16 residues. The J segment lost 2 bases and the V segment lost 0 bases, leaving 6 bases of the junction unmatched. CDR3: CSVEDASGTYTDTQYF. The CDR3 coding sequence is TGCAGCGTTGAAGACGCTAGCGGGACCTACACAGATACGCAGTATTTT.

The chain employs TRBV19 and TRBJ1-1; D perhaps matches TRBD1 (5 bases). Germline loops: CDR1 LNHDA, CDR2 SQIVND (reference sequence). CDR3 length: 12 amino acids. The V end lost 5 bases, the J end lost 8 bases, and 12 bases lay between the germline ends. In DNA, the CDR3 is TGTGCCAGTAGTGGGACCGGTCGGGAAGCTTTCTTT. This encodes CASSGTGREAFF.

The chain carries TRBV27 and TRBJ1-2; possible D gene TRBD1, 6 bases. There are 15 residues in the CDR3. Deletions cut 2 bases from V and 4 bases from J, with 14 bases between. In germline, CDR1 is MNHEY, CDR2 SMNVEV (reference sequence). In nucleotides, the CDR3 is TGTGCCAGCAGTTTAGGGACAAGGGTCGTCTATGGCTACACCTTC. Its protein is CASSLGTRVVYGYTF.

This clone was observed a single time. The CDR3 region is CASSLVLSGSEQYF. In DNA, the CDR3 is TGTGCCAGCAGCTTAGTGTTGTCAGGGTCCGAGCAGTACTTC. The V call is TRBV7-2, the J call TRBJ2-7; possible D gene TRBD1, 5 bases. Trimming took 1 base from V and 6 from J, leaving 13 bases between them. This CDR3 is built from 14 residues. Germline CDR1 reads SGHTA; CDR2 reads FQGNSA.

CDR3 amino acids: CASSLWTGGYEQYF. In DNA form, the CDR3 reads TGTGCCAGCAGCTTATGGACAGGGGGCTACGAGCAGTACTTC. The chain recombines TRBV7-2 with TRBJ2-7; 10 bases line up with TRBD1. CDR3 size: 14 residues. V lost 2 bases, J lost 3 bases, and 1 base stayed unmatched. Germline V lookup: CDR1 SGHTA, CDR2 FQGNSA.

The chain recombines TRBV30 with TRBJ2-7, with 10 bases that match TRBD1. The germline V gene has CDR1 GTSNPN and CDR2 SVGIG (reference sequence). The trim removed 3 bases at V and 6 bases at J, leaving 8 bases unmatched. The CDR3 has 14 amino acids. The CDR3: CAWRGQGFFSEQYF. In nucleotides, the CDR3 is TGTGCCTGGAGGGGACAGGGGTTCTTCTCCGAGCAGTACTTC. The whole variable domain, remainder taken from reference TRBV30 and TRBJ2-7, is SQTIHQWPATLVQPVGSPLSLECTVEGTSNPNLYWYRQAAGRGLQLLFYSVGIGQISSEVPQNLSASRPQDRQFILSSKKLLLSDSGFYLCAWRGQGFFSEQYFGPGTRLTVT.

This rearrangement joins TRBV27 to TRBJ2-7; D ambiguous. V lost 8 bases and J 2 bases, leaving 10 bases between the germline ends. This CDR3 has 12 residues. Germline CDR1 reads MNHEY; CDR2 reads SMNVEV (reference sequence). The CDR3 DNA reads as TGTGCCAGCGGTGTCTTTACCTACGAGCAGTACTTC. Its protein product is CASGVFTYEQYF.

V usage is TRBV6-1 and J usage is TRBJ2-2; 10 nucleotides agree with TRBD1. Germline V CDR1 and CDR2: MNHNS, SASEGT. With V trimmed by 6 bases and J by 7 bases, 5 bases remained unmatched. CDR3 length: 14 amino acids. The CDR3 region has the DNA TGTGCCAGCAGGGCCGGGACAGGGGTCGGGGAGCTGTTTTTT. Translated, it gives CASRAGTGVGELFF.

This clone has just a few counts. The chain joins TRBV6-5 to TRBJ1-5, with unresolved D. The CDR3 totals 13 residues. CDR1 MNHEY and CDR2 SVGAGI come from the germline V gene. Between the trimmed V and J ends, which lost 6 bases and 6 bases, there was a span of 12 bases. The CDR3 protein is CASSPEAFQPQHF. CDR3 sequence (DNA): TGTGCCAGCAGCCCCGAGGCTTTTCAGCCCCAGCATTTT.

This clone has a single count. This sequence joins TRBV30 and TRBJ2-7; D not certain. The CDR3 covers 12 residues. CDR1 is GTSNPN, CDR2 SVGIG, per germline (reference sequence). Between the trimmed V and J ends, which lost 1 base and 3 bases, there was a span of 7 bases. As DNA, the CDR3 is TGTGCCTGGAGTGGGAACGGCTACGAGCAGTACTTC. Amino acid sequence: CAWSGNGYEQYF.

The J gene is TRBJ2-3, the V gene TRBV30, with D possibly matching TRBD1 (6 bases). This CDR3 spans 15 amino acids. The germline V gene encodes CDR1 GTSNPN and CDR2 SVGIG (reference sequence). V was clipped by 3 bases and J by 4 bases, with 17 bases between them. The CDR3 DNA is TGTGCCTGGAGCGGAATGACAGGACGGGCAGATACGCAGTATTTT. It encodes CAWSGMTGRADTQYF.

This chain uses TRBV18 with TRBJ2-7; D gene unclear. CDR1 is KGHSH, CDR2 LQKENI, per germline. CDR3 length: 15 amino acids. V dropped 3 bases and J dropped 0 bases, with 12 bases sitting between them. CDR3 region: CASSPTDKSSYEQYF. Here the CDR3 DNA reads TGTGCCAGCTCACCGACCGATAAGAGCTCCTACGAGCAGTACTTC.

This rearrangement joins TRBV19 to TRBJ1-5, with D tentatively TRBD1 (5 bases). There are 19 residues in the CDR3. Trimming shortened V by 8 bases and J by 4 bases, and 30 bases separated the two germline ends. Germline values: CDR1 LNHDA, CDR2 SQIVND (reference sequence). The chain's CDR3 is CASRPWEGVGRMGNQPQHF. In DNA form, the CDR3 reads TGTGCCAGTCGCCCCTGGGAAGGGGTGGGGCGAATGGGGAATCAGCCCCAGCATTTT.

V and J are TRBV30 and TRBJ1-1; possibly TRBD1 for D (5 bases). Germline lookup yields CDR1 GTSNPN and CDR2 SVGIG (reference sequence). V was clipped by 2 bases and J by 0 bases, with 13 bases between them. The CDR3 has 15 amino acids. The CDR3 DNA follows: TGTGCCTGGAGTATCGGGGGGGAGTTGAACACTGAAGCTTTCTTT. Its translation: CAWSIGGELNTEAFF.

V is TRBV10-3 and J is TRBJ1-1, with D possibly being TRBD1 (6 bases). Germline-derived CDR1 and CDR2 are ENHRY and SYGVKD. Deletions cut 4 bases from V and 4 bases from J, with 10 bases between. The CDR3 length is 13 residues. CDR3 bases: TGTGCCATCAGTGGAGGGGGGTCCACTGAAGCTTTCTTT. This codes for CAISGGGSTEAFF.

The genes are TRBV6-6 and TRBJ2-1; 11 bases fit TRBD2. V lost 5 bases to trimming and J lost 2 bases; unmatched junction nucleotides: 5. CDR1 MNHNY and CDR2 SVGAGI come from the germline V gene (reference sequence). The CDR3 is 16 residues long. The CDR3 sequence: CASSAGLAAAYNEQFF. DNA of the CDR3: TGTGCCAGCAGTGCGGGACTAGCGGCCGCCTACAATGAGCAGTTCTTC.